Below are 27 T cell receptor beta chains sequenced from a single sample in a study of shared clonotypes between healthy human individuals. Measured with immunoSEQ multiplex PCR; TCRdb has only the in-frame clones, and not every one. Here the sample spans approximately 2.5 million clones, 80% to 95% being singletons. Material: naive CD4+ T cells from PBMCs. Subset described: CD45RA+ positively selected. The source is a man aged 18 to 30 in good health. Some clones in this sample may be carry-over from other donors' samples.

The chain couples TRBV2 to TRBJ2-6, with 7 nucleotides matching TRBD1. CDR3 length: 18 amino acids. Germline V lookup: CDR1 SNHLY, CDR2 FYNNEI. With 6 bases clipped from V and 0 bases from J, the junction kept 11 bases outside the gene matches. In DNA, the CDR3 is TGTGCCAGCAGGAACCAGGCAGGGGGTCACTCTGGGGCCAACGTCCTGACTTTC. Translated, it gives CASRNQAGGHSGANVLTF. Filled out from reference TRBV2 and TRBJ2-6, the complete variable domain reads EPEVTQTPSHQVTQMGQEVILRCVPISNHLYFYWYRQILGQKVEFLVSFYNNEISEKSEIFDDQFSVERPDGSNFTLKIRSTKLEDSAMYFCASRNQAGGHSGANVLTFGAGSRLTVL.

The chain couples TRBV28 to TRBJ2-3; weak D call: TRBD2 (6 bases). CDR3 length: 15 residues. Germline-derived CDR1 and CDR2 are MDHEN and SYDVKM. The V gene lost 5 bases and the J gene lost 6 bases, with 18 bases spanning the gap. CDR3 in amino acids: CASSISGRGADTQYF. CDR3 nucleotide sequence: TGTGCCAGCAGTATCTCCGGGAGAGGCGCGGATACGCAGTATTTT.

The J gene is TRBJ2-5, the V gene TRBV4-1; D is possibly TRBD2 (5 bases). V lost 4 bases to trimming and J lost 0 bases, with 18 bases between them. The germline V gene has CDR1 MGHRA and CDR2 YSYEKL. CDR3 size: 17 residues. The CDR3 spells CASSPSRTRGNQETQYF. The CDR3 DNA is TGCGCCAGCAGCCCCTCTAGGACGAGAGGGAACCAAGAGACCCAGTACTTC.

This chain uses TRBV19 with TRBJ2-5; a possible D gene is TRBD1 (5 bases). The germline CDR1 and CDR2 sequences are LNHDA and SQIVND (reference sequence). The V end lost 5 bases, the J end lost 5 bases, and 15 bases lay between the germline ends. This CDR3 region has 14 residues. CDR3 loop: CASSFSGSGETQYF. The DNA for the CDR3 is TGTGCCAGTAGTTTCTCAGGGTCGGGCGAGACCCAGTACTTC.

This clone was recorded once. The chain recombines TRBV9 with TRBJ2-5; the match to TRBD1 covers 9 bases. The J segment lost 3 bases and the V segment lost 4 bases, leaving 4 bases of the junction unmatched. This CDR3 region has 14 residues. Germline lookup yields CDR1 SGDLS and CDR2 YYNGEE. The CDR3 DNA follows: TGTGCCAGCAGCATGCGACAGGGGGAAGAGACCCAGTACTTC. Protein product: CASSMRQGEETQYF.

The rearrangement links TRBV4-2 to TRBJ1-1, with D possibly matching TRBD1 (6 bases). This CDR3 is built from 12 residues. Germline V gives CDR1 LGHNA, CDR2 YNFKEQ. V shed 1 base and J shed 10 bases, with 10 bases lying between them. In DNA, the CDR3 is TGTGCCAGCAGCCAAGCCCCAGGGGTAGCTTTCTTT. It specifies CASSQAPGVAFF.

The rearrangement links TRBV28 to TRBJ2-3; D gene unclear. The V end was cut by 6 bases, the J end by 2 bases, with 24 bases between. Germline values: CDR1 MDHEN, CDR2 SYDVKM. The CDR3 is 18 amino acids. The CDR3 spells CASSPLVKLGPYTDTQYF. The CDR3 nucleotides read TGTGCCAGCAGCCCTCTGGTGAAATTGGGCCCCTACACAGATACGCAGTATTTT. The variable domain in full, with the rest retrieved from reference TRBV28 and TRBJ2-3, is DVKVTQSSRYLVKRTGEKVFLECVQDMDHENMFWYRQDPGLGLRLIYFSYDVKMKEKGDIPEGYSVSREKKERFSLILESASTNQTSMYLCASSPLVKLGPYTDTQYFGPGTRLTVL.

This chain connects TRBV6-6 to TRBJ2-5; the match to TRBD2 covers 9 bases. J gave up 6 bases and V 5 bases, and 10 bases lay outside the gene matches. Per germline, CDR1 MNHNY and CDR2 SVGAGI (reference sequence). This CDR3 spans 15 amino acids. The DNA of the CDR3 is TGTGCCAGCAGTGGGGACGGCGGACTAGCGAAGACCCAGTACTTC. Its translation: CASSGDGGLAKTQYF.

DNA for the CDR3: TGTGCCAGCCGTTCTCCTGGAAACACCATATATTTT. Translation: CASRSPGNTIYF. V usage is TRBV6-5 and J usage is TRBJ1-3; D ambiguous. Germline V gives CDR1 MNHEY, CDR2 SVGAGI. The CDR3 length is 12 residues. The V end was cut by 8 bases, the J end by 2 bases, with 7 bases between.

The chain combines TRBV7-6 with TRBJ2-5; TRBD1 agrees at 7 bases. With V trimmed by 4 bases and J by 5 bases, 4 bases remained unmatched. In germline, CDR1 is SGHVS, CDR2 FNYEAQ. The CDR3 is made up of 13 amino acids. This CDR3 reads CASSSDRDETQYF. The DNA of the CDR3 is TGTGCCAGCAGCTCCGACAGGGATGAGACCCAGTACTTC.

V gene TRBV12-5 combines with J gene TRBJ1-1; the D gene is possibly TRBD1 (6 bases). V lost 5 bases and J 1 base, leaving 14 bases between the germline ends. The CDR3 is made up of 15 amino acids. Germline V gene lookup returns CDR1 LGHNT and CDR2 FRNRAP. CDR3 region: CASGQSTGPNTEAFF. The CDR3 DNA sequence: TGTGCTAGTGGTCAGTCGACAGGACCGAACACTGAAGCTTTCTTT.

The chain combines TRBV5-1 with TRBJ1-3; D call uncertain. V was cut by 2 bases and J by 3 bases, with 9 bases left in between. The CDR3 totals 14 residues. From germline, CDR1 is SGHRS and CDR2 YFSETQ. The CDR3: CASSFGVYGNTIYF. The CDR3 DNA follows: TGCGCCAGCAGCTTTGGAGTTTATGGAAACACCATATATTTT.

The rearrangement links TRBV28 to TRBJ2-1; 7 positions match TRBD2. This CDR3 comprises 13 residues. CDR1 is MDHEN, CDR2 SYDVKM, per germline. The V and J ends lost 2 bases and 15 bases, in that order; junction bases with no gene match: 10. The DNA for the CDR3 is TGTGCCAGCAGTTTAAGGCTAGGGGACTATGCGTTCTTC. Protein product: CASSLRLGDYAFF.

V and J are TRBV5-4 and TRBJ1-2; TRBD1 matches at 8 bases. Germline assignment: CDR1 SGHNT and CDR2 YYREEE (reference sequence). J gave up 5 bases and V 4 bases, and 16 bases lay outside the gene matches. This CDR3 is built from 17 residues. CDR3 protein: CASSPPDLGRGQYGYTF. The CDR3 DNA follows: TGTGCCAGCAGCCCACCTGATCTAGGCAGGGGGCAATATGGCTACACCTTC.

The CDR3: CASSLIGDQPQHF. The DNA of the CDR3 is TGTGCCAGCAGTCTAATCGGGGATCAGCCCCAGCATTTT. The gene calls are TRBV6-1 and TRBJ1-5; D not certain. From germline, CDR1 is MNHNS and CDR2 SASEGT. The CDR3 has 13 amino acids. V was pared by 5 bases and J by 5 bases, with 10 bases between.

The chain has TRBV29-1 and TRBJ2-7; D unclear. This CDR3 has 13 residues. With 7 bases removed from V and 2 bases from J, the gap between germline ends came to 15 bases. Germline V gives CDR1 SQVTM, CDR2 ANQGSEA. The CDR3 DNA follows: TGCAGCGGCCCAGCTTCATCCCCCTACGAGCAGTACTTC. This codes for CSGPASSPYEQYF.

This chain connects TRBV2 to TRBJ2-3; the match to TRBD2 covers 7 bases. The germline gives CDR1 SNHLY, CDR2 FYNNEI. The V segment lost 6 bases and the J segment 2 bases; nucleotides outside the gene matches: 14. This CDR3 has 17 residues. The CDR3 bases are TGTGCCAGCAGGGGAGGGGAGAGCGGGGAGAACACAGATACGCAGTATTTT. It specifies CASRGGESGENTDTQYF.

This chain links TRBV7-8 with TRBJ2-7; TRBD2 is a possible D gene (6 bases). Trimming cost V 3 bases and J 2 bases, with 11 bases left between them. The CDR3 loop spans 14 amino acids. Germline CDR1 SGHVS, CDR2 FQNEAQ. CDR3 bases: TGTGCCAGCAGCTTGGCGGGAACCGCCTACGAGCAGTACTTC. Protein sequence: CASSLAGTAYEQYF.

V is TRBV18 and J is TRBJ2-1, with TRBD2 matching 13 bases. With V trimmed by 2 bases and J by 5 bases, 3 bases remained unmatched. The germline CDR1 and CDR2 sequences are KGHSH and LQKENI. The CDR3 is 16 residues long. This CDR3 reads CASSPTGLAGNNEQFF. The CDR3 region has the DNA TGTGCCAGCTCACCAACGGGACTAGCGGGGAACAATGAGCAGTTCTTC.

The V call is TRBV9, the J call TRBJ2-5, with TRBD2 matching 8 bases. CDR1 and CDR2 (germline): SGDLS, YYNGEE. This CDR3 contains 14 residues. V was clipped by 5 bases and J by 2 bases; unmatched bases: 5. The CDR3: CASSAIAGQETQYF. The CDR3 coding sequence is TGTGCCAGCAGTGCTATAGCGGGGCAAGAGACCCAGTACTTC. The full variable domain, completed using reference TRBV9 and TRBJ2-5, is DSGVTQTPKHLITATGQRVTLRCSPRSGDLSVYWYQQSLDQGLQFLIQYYNGEERAKGNILERFSAQQFPDLHSELNLSSLELGDSALYFCASSAIAGQETQYFGPGTRLLVL.

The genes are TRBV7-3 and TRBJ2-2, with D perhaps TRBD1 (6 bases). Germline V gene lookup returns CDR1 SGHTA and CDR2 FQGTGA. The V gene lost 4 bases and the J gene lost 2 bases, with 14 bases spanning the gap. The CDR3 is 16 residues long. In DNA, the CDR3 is TGTGCCAGCAGCTCACAGGGCATACCCAACACCGGGGAGCTGTTTTTT. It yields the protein CASSSQGIPNTGELFF. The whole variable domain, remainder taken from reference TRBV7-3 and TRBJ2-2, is GAGVSQTPSNKVTEKGKYVELRCDPISGHTALYWYRQSLGQGPEFLIYFQGTGAADDSGLPNDRFFAVRPEGSVSTLKIQRTERGDSAVYLCASSSQGIPNTGELFFGEGSRLTVL.

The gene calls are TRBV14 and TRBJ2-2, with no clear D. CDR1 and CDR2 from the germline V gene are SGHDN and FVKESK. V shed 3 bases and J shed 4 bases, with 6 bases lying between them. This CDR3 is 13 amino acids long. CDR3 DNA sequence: TGTGCCAGCAGCCACGACTTCACCGGGGAGCTGTTTTTT. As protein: CASSHDFTGELFF.

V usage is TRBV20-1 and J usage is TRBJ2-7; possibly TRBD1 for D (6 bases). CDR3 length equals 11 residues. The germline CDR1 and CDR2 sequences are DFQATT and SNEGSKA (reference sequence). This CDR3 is CSPGVAYEQYF. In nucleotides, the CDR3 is TGCAGCCCAGGGGTAGCTTACGAGCAGTACTTC.

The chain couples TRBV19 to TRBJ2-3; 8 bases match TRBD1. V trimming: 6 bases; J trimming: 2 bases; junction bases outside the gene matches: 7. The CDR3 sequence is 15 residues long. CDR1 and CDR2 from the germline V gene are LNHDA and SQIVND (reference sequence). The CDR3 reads CASRSGDRITDTQYF. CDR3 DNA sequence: TGTGCCAGTAGGTCAGGGGACAGGATCACAGATACGCAGTATTTT.

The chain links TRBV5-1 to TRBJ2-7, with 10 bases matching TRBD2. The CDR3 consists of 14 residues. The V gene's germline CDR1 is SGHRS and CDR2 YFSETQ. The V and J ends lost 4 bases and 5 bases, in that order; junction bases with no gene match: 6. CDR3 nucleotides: TGCGCCAGCAGCCCTACAGCGGGAGGGGACGAGCAGTACTTC. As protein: CASSPTAGGDEQYF.

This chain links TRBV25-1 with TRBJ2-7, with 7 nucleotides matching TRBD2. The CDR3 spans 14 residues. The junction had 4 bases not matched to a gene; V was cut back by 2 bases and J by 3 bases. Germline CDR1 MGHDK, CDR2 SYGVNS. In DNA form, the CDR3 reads TGTGCCAGCAGTGAAACGGGAGGACTCTACGAGCAGTACTTC. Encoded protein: CASSETGGLYEQYF.

The CDR3 is CASSLGSRLDTQYF. The CDR3 DNA sequence: TGTGCCAGCAGCTTAGGGTCTCGCCTGGATACGCAGTATTTT. This chain joins TRBV7-2 and TRBJ2-3; no reliable D call. The CDR3 consists of 14 residues. Germline CDR1 SGHTA, CDR2 FQGNSA. V dropped 1 base and J dropped 6 bases, with 11 bases sitting between them.